This is a list of T cell receptor beta chains from one sample in a study of cytotoxic CD8 clonotypes in ibrutinib-treated CLL. Profiled with immunoSEQ multiplex PCR; TCRdb holds only in-frame clones, not every one. The sample holds about 130,000 clones; about 79% are singletons and the top ten take 9.5% to 15%. The material sequenced was PBMCs, taken after 12 months of ibrutinib treatment. Receptor source: a human donor with chronic lymphocytic leukemia. The CDR3 runs from the conserved cysteine through the conserved F or W. D genes are given only for firm matches. Where a row states a size, it is once, few, many or the class of an expanded clone; other rows omit it.

clone size: NA
D gene: NA
V gene: TRBV11-2
J gene: TRBJ2-7
CDR3 DNA: TGTGCCAGCAGCTGGGCGTGGTCTGACGAGCAGTACTTC
CDR3 protein: CASSWAWSDEQYF

clone size: many
D gene: TRBD2
V gene: TRBV4-2
J gene: TRBJ2-7
CDR3 DNA: TGTGCCAGCAGCTCCATAGCGGGGACCTACGAGCAGTACTTC
CDR3 protein: CASSSIAGTYEQYF

clone size: NA
D gene: TRBD2
V gene: TRBV19
J gene: TRBJ2-2
CDR3 DNA: TGTGCCAGTAGTATTCTAGCGGGAGCCACCGGGGAGCTGTTTTTT
CDR3 protein: CASSILAGATGELFF

clone size: NA
D gene: TRBD2
V gene: TRBV7-2
J gene: TRBJ2-2
CDR3 DNA: TGTGCCAGCAGCGCGACGGCGGGAGTATACACCGGGGAGCTGTTTTTT
CDR3 protein: CASSATAGVYTGELFF

clone size: NA
D gene: NA
V gene: TRBV7-3
J gene: TRBJ2-1
CDR3 DNA: TGTGCCAGCAGCTTAGACTGGGGGCATGAGCAGTTCTTC
CDR3 protein: CASSLDWGHEQFF

clone size: NA
D gene: NA
V gene: TRBV5-4
J gene: TRBJ1-2
CDR3 DNA: TGTGCCAGCAGCCCTCGCACAGCTCTCGACTATGGCTACACCTTC
CDR3 protein: CASSPRTALDYGYTF

clone size: NA
D gene: TRBD1
V gene: TRBV4-2
J gene: TRBJ2-6
CDR3 DNA: TGTGCCAGCACGCCAGGGGGCAGCTCTGGGGCCAACGTCCTGACTTTC
CDR3 protein: CASTPGGSSGANVLTF

clone size: NA
D gene: TRBD2
V gene: TRBV28
J gene: TRBJ2-2
CDR3 DNA: TGTGCCAGCAGTTTTCTAGCGGGAGGTACCGGGGAGCTGTTTTTT
CDR3 protein: CASSFLAGGTGELFF

clone size: few
D gene: NA
V gene: TRBV7-8
J gene: TRBJ2-5
CDR3 DNA: TGTGCCAGCAGCCCTGGGCCCCGGGAGACCCAGTACTTC
CDR3 protein: CASSPGPRETQYF

clone size: NA
D gene: NA
V gene: TRBV27
J gene: TRBJ1-4
CDR3 DNA: TGTGCCAGCAAACCGTTTTTCATCGGACAGCCCTCTGCAACTAATGAAAAACTGTTTTTT
CDR3 protein: CASKPFFIGQPSATNEKLFF

clone size: once
D gene: TRBD2
V gene: TRBV5-6
J gene: TRBJ2-7
CDR3 DNA: TGTGCCAGCAGCTTGGGGGTGTGGTTGTTGGCTAGCGGCTCCTACGAGCAGTACTTC
CDR3 protein: CASSLGVWLLASGSYEQYF

clone size: NA
D gene: NA
V gene: TRBV19
J gene: TRBJ2-7
CDR3 DNA: TGTGCCAGTAGTATAGATCGCGGGTCCGAGCAGTACTTC
CDR3 protein: CASSIDRGSEQYF

clone size: NA
D gene: NA
V gene: TRBV5-1
J gene: TRBJ2-4
CDR3 DNA: TGCGCCAGCAGCTTGGGACAGGAAAACATTCAGTACTTC
CDR3 protein: CASSLGQENIQYF

clone size: NA
D gene: NA
V gene: TRBV5-1
J gene: TRBJ2-1
CDR3 DNA: TGCGCCAGCAGCTTACTAAGGGGTGGTGAGCAGTTCTTC
CDR3 protein: CASSLLRGGEQFF

clone size: NA
D gene: NA
V gene: TRBV18
J gene: TRBJ2-1
CDR3 DNA: TGTGCCAGCTCACCACGGGGCGGCAGCTCCTACAATGAGCAGTTCTTC
CDR3 protein: CASSPRGGSSYNEQFF

clone size: few
D gene: TRBD2
V gene: TRBV27
J gene: TRBJ2-3
CDR3 DNA: TGTGCCAGCAGTTTCCAGCTAGCGGGAGGAGATACGCAGTATTTT
CDR3 protein: CASSFQLAGGDTQYF

clone size: NA
D gene: NA
V gene: TRBV5-3
J gene: TRBJ2-1
CDR3 DNA: TGTGCCAGAAGCATAAACAGGGTCTACAATGAGCAGTTCTTC
CDR3 protein: CARSINRVYNEQFF

clone size: NA
D gene: TRBD2
V gene: TRBV5-1
J gene: TRBJ2-1
CDR3 DNA: TGCGCCAGCAGCTTGGGGGGGACTAGCGGCTACAATGAGCAGTTCTTC
CDR3 protein: CASSLGGTSGYNEQFF

clone size: NA
D gene: NA
V gene: TRBV27
J gene: TRBJ1-1
CDR3 DNA: TGTGCCAGCAGCGACGGGGTAGGGGGGACTGAAGCTTTCTTT
CDR3 protein: CASSDGVGGTEAFF

clone size: NA
D gene: NA
V gene: TRBV4-3
J gene: TRBJ1-2
CDR3 DNA: TGCGCCAGCAGCCAAGAAATCCCAGGAGGGTACTATGGCTACACCTTC
CDR3 protein: CASSQEIPGGYYGYTF

clone size: NA
D gene: NA
V gene: TRBV9
J gene: TRBJ1-1
CDR3 DNA: TGTGCCAGCAGCGGAGACAGAGACACTGAAGCTTTCTTT
CDR3 protein: CASSGDRDTEAFF

clone size: NA
D gene: NA
V gene: TRBV29-1
J gene: TRBJ1-1
CDR3 DNA: TGCAGCGTTGCCAAAGTCGCGGACCCCTTAAGGGCTTTCTTT
CDR3 protein: CSVAKVADPLRAFF

clone size: NA
D gene: TRBD2
V gene: TRBV6-1
J gene: TRBJ2-1
CDR3 DNA: TGTGCCACACGACTAGCGGGAGCCCATGAGCAGTTCTTC
CDR3 protein: CATRLAGAHEQFF

clone size: NA
D gene: TRBD1
V gene: TRBV19
J gene: TRBJ1-1
CDR3 DNA: TGTGCCAGTAGTATAGGGACAGGTACGAACACTGAAGCTTTCTTT
CDR3 protein: CASSIGTGTNTEAFF